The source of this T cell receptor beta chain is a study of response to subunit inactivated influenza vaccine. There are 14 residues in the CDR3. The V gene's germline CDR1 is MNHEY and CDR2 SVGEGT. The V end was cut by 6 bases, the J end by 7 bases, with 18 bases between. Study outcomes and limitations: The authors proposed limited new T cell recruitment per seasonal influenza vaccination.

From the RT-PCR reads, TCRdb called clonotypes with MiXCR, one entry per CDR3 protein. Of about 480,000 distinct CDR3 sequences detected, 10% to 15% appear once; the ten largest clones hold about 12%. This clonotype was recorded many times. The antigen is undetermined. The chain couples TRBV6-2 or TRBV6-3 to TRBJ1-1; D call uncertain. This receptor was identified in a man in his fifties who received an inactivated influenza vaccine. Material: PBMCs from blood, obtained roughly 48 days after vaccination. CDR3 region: CASSLTSGSFEAFF. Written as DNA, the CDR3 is TGTGCCAGCAGCCTGACATCAGGAAGCTTTGAAGCTTTCTTT.